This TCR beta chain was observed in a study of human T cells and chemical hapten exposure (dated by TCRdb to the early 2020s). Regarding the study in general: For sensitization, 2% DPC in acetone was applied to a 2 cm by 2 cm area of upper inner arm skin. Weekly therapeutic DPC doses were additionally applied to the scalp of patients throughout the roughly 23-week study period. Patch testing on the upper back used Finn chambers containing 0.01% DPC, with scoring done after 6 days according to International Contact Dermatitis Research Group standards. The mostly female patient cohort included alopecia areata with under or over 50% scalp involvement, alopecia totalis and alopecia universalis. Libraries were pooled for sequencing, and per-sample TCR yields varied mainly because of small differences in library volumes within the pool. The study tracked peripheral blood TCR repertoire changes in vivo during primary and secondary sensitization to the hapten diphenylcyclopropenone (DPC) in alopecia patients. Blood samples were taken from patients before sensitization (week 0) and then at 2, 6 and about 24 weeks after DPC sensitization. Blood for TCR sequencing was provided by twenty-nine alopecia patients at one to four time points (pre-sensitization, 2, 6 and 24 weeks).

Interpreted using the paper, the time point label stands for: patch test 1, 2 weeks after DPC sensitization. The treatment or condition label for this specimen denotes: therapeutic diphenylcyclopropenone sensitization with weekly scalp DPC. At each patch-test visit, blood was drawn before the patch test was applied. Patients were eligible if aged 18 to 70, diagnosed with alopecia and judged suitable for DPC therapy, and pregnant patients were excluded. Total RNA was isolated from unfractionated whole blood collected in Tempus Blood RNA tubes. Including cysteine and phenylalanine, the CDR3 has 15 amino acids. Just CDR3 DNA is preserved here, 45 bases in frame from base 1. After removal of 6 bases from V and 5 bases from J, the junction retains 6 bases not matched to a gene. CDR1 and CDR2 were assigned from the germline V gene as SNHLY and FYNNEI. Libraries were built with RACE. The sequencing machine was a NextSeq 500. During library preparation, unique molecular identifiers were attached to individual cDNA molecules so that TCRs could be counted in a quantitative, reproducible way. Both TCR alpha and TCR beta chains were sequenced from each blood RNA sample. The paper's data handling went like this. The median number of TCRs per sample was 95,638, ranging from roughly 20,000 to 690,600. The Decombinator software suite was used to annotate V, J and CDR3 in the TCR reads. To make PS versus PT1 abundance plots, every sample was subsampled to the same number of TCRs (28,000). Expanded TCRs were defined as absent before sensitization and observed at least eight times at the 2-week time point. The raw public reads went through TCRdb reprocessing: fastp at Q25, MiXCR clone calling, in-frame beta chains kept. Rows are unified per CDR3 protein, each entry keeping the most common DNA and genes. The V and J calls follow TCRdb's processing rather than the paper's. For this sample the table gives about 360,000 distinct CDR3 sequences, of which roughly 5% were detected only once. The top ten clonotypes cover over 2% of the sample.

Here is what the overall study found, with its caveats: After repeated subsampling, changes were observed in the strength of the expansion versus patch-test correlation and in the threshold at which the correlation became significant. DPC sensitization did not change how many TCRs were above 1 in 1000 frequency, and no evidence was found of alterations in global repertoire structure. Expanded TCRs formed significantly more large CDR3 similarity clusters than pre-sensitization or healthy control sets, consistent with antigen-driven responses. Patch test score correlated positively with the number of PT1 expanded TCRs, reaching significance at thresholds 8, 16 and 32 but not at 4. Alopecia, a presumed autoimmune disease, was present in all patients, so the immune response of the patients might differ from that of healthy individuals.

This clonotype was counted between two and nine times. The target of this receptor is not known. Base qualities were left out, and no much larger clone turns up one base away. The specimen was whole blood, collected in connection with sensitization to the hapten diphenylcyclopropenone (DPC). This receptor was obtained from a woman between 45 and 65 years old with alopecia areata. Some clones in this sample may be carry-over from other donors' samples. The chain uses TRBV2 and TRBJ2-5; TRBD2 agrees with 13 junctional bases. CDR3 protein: CASRGLAGAGETQYF. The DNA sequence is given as TGTGCCAGCAGAGGACTAGCGGGAGCGGGGGAGACCCAGTACTTC.